This entry lists 22 T cell receptor beta chains sequenced from one sample in a study of T cell responses to AZD1222 COVID-19 vaccine. This table comes from immunoSEQ multiplex PCR, and its TCRdb copy is limited to in-frame clones, with some not included. The data contain about 120,000 clones, around 87% of them singletons. This specimen consisted of peripheral blood, obtained on day 0 of AZD1222 vaccination. All receptors derive from an adult in good health.

The chain recombines TRBV4-1 with TRBJ2-2; D perhaps matches TRBD1 (5 bases). Germline assignment: CDR1 MGHRA and CDR2 YSYEKL. Trimming shortened V by 0 bases and J by 0 bases, and 17 bases separated the two germline ends. The CDR3 is 19 amino acids. The CDR3 nucleotides are TGCGCCAGCAGCCAAGAATCACAGGAACTGTTCGCGAACACCGGGGAGCTGTTTTTT. It yields the protein CASSQESQELFANTGELFF.

V and J are TRBV28 and TRBJ2-3, with a tentative D call TRBD2 (5 bases). CDR1 is MDHEN and CDR2 is SYDVKM in the germline V gene. The CDR3 spans 13 residues. Trimming shortened V by 8 bases and J by 1 base, and 10 bases separated the two germline ends. CDR3 region: CASGSGGTDTQYF. The CDR3 DNA sequence: TGTGCCAGCGGGAGCGGAGGCACAGATACGCAGTATTTT.

The genes are TRBV28 and TRBJ2-5; D may correspond to TRBD1 or TRBD2 (6 bases each). The CDR3 is 15 residues long. CDR1 is MDHEN, CDR2 SYDVKM, per germline. Trimming left V 3 bases short and J 4 bases short, with 15 bases between. The CDR3 coding sequence is TGTGCCAGCAGTTTGGGAATAGGGGGAGGAGAGACCCAGTACTTC. It encodes CASSLGIGGGETQYF.

The rearrangement links TRBV19 to TRBJ1-5; TRBD1 agrees at 8 bases. The CDR3 extends over 15 amino acids. Trimming cost V 3 bases and J 3 bases; bases outside gene matches: 4. Per the germline V gene, CDR1 is LNHDA and CDR2 is SQIVND (reference sequence). The CDR3 coding sequence is TGTGCCAGTAGTATCCAGACAGGGGACAATCAGCCCCAGCATTTT. This gives the protein CASSIQTGDNQPQHF.

J is TRBJ1-6 and V is TRBV9; TRBD1 is a possible D gene (6 bases). V lost 3 bases, J lost 4 bases, and 8 bases lay in between. CDR3 length equals 14 residues. From germline, CDR1 is SGDLS and CDR2 YYNGEE. The CDR3 spells CASSGQEYNSPLHF. CDR3 DNA sequence: TGTGCCAGCAGCGGACAGGAGTATAATTCACCCCTCCACTTT.

The gene calls are TRBV4-2 and TRBJ1-2; tentatively, D is TRBD1 (5 bases). V lost 3 bases to trimming and J lost 4 bases, with 18 bases between them. Germline CDR1 and CDR2: LGHNA and YNFKEQ. This CDR3 has 16 amino acids. Here the CDR3 DNA reads TGTGCCAGCAGCCAGTCCACTCGGGGGGAGGGCTATGGCTACACCTTC. Translation: CASSQSTRGEGYGYTF.

This chain uses TRBV6-2 or TRBV6-3 with TRBJ1-5; a weak D match, TRBD1 (6 bases). Trimming removed 2 bases from V and 3 bases from J, with 14 bases in between. The CDR3 loop spans 16 amino acids. Germline V gene lookup returns CDR1 MNHEY and CDR2 SVGEGT. For the CDR3, the DNA is TGTGCCAGCAGTTACGTGGCAGGGGCAATCAATCAGCCCCAGCATTTT. It specifies CASSYVAGAINQPQHF.

V gene TRBV4-2 combines with J gene TRBJ1-4; D may be TRBD1 (5 bases). The V end was cut by 5 bases, the J end by 8 bases, with 18 bases between. CDR1 LGHNA and CDR2 YNFKEQ come from the germline V gene. This CDR3 is 15 amino acids long. The CDR3 DNA follows: TGTGCCAGCAGCGCCGCCACTGGGGGGAACGAAAAACTGTTTTTT. As protein: CASSAATGGNEKLFF.

The table lists this clone with many counts. CDR3 sequence reads: CASRSEGPKYQETQYF. The CDR3 DNA is TGTGCCAGCAGGTCGGAGGGACCCAAGTACCAAGAGACCCAGTACTTC. The chain combines TRBV21-1 with TRBJ2-5; the table gives TRBD2 as D, unverified against the DNA. TRBV21-1 is assigned pseudogene status. This CDR3 is built from 16 residues.

V usage is TRBV7-6 and J usage is TRBJ1-3; D is uncertain. CDR1 SGHVS and CDR2 FNYEAQ come from the germline V gene. V lost 3 bases to trimming and J lost 4 bases, with 10 bases between them. This CDR3 comprises 14 residues. CDR3 in amino acids: CASSLSEYGNTIYF. CDR3 nucleotides: TGTGCCAGCAGCTTGTCAGAGTACGGAAACACCATATATTTT.

V usage is TRBV5-1 and J usage is TRBJ1-1, with 8 bases matching TRBD1. Germline lookup yields CDR1 SGHRS and CDR2 YFSETQ. J lost 0 bases, V lost 0 bases, and 1 base had no gene match. This CDR3 comprises 15 residues. CDR3 in DNA: TGCGCCAGCAGCTTGGGGACAGGGCTGAACACTGAAGCTTTCTTT. It translates to CASSLGTGLNTEAFF.

The chain combines TRBV6-5 with TRBJ1-1; possibly TRBD1 for D (5 bases). There are 14 residues in the CDR3. CDR1 is MNHEY and CDR2 is SVGAGI in the germline V gene. V was pared by 4 bases and J by 1 base, with 10 bases between. CDR3 coding DNA: TGTGCCAGCAGTTTCCCGGGGGGGAACACTGAAGCTTTCTTT. Protein: CASSFPGGNTEAFF.

This chain links TRBV5-4 with TRBJ2-7; 7 nucleotides align to TRBD1. In germline, CDR1 is SGHNT, CDR2 YYREEE (reference sequence). V shed 4 bases, J shed 2 bases, and the junction held 6 bases outside the gene matches. This CDR3 spans 14 amino acids. This CDR3 is CASSLRTGAYEQYF. CDR3 DNA sequence: TGTGCCAGCAGCCTTCGGACAGGTGCCTACGAGCAGTACTTC.

The J gene is TRBJ2-1, the V gene TRBV5-1; D ambiguous. V was clipped by 4 bases and J by 10 bases, with 9 bases between them. This CDR3 has 11 residues. CDR1 and CDR2 from the germline V gene are SGHRS and YFSETQ. The CDR3 DNA reads TGCGCCAGCAGCCCTGGTTACGAGCAGTTCTTC. Its translation: CASSPGYEQFF. Variable domain in full (rest from reference TRBV5-1 and TRBJ2-1): KAGVTQTPRYLIKTRGQQVTLSCSPISGHRSVSWYQQTPGQGLQFLFEYFSETQRNKGNFPGRFSGRQFSNSRSEMNVSTLELGDSALYLCASSPGYEQFFGPGTRLTVL.

The gene calls are TRBV19 and TRBJ2-1; tentatively, D is TRBD1 (6 bases). V was shortened by 0 bases and J by 2 bases, with 14 bases between the two germline ends. This CDR3 has 17 amino acids. Germline CDR1 LNHDA, CDR2 SQIVND (reference sequence). Here the CDR3 DNA reads TGTGCCAGTAGTATAGATCCCAGGGGTCAGCCCTACAATGAGCAGTTCTTC. Translation gives CASSIDPRGQPYNEQFF.

The rearrangement links TRBV11-2 to TRBJ2-7; 7 bases match TRBD2. The J segment lost 0 bases and the V segment lost 5 bases, leaving 7 bases of the junction unmatched. The CDR3 has 15 amino acids. Germline loops: CDR1 SGHAT, CDR2 FQNNGV. The CDR3: CASSPSGTSSYEQYF. For the CDR3, the DNA is TGTGCCAGCAGCCCGAGCGGGACCAGCTCCTACGAGCAGTACTTC.

V and J are TRBV11-2 and TRBJ2-5; perhaps TRBD1 as D (6 bases). The germline V and J ends were trimmed by 4 bases and 7 bases, with 13 bases remaining between them. CDR3 size: 13 residues. Germline CDR1 and CDR2: SGHAT and FQNNGV. As DNA, the CDR3 is TGTGCCAGCAGCTGGGGGCCTGTAGGGACCCAGTACTTC. This encodes CASSWGPVGTQYF. The entire variable domain, with the rest obtained from reference TRBV11-2 and TRBJ2-5, is as follows: EAGVAQSPRYKIIEKRQSVAFWCNPISGHATLYWYQQILGQGPKLLIQFQNNGVVDDSQLPKDRFSAERLKGVDSTLKIQPAKLEDSAVYLCASSWGPVGTQYFGPGTRLLVL.

J is TRBJ1-5 and V is TRBV6-4; D is unclear. The CDR3 extends over 16 amino acids. V was cut by 2 bases and J by 0 bases, with 11 bases left in between. The germline V gene has CDR1 MRHNA and CDR2 SNTAGT. The CDR3 is CASSDGQVYSNQPQHF. DNA for the CDR3: TGTGCCAGCAGTGACGGGCAGGTGTATAGCAATCAGCCCCAGCATTTT.

V usage is TRBV28 and J usage is TRBJ1-1, with D perhaps matching TRBD1 (5 bases). CDR3 size: 13 residues. The germline gives CDR1 MDHEN, CDR2 SYDVKM. Trimming removed 2 bases from V and 10 bases from J, with 14 bases in between. The DNA for the CDR3 is TGTGCCAGCAGTTTAGTAGTTGGGGGAGTAGCTTTCTTT. It is translated as CASSLVVGGVAFF.

V usage is TRBV7-8 and J usage is TRBJ2-3; TRBD2 matches at 11 bases. Per germline, CDR1 SGHVS and CDR2 FQNEAQ. J gave up 2 bases and V 4 bases, and 8 bases lay outside the gene matches. This CDR3 is built from 17 residues. The CDR3 region is CASSSGTSGYHTDTQYF. The CDR3 region has the DNA TGTGCCAGCAGCTCGGGGACTAGCGGATACCACACAGATACGCAGTATTTT.

The chain is built from TRBV28 and TRBJ2-4; 7 bases map to TRBD1. The CDR3 is made up of 17 amino acids. Germline CDR1 is MDHEN and CDR2 is SYDVKM. V was pared by 3 bases and J by 1 base, with 9 bases of the junction left unmatched. The CDR3 nucleotides are TGTGCCAGCAGTTTCTCGCGACAGGGCGGTGCCAAAAACATTCAGTACTTC. Translating it yields CASSFSRQGGAKNIQYF.

The J gene is TRBJ1-2, the V gene TRBV6-1, with 8 nucleotides matching TRBD1. Germline lookup yields CDR1 MNHNS and CDR2 SASEGT. V shed 0 bases and J 2 bases; nucleotides not matched to a gene: 5. The CDR3 spans 16 residues. DNA of the CDR3: TGTGCCAGCAGTGAAGCGTCCAGGGGGCTAAACTATGGCTACACCTTC. Protein: CASSEASRGLNYGYTF.